Listed below are T cell receptor beta chains from one sample, sequenced in a study of T-cell reconstitution after alpha-beta-depleted transplantation in children. TCRdb recomputed calls from the PCR reads with MiXCR, one row per CDR3 protein. This repertoire shows approximately 590,000 distinct CDR3 sequences, 10% to 13% found once; its top ten account for about 4.2%. This specimen was PBMCs from the stem cell graft donor, taken from the stem cell graft. These receptors all come from a human donor who donated a stem cell graft to a child with acute myeloid leukemia. Each CDR3 is given with its conserved first and last residue. A D gene is named only where the DNA matches it firmly. Size is stated for part of the rows, as once, few or many counts, or as a class when the clone is expanded.

>TRBJ2-5|few|TRBV7-2|TRBD2|15
TGTGCCAGCAGCCTGCAGAGACTAGCGGGAGAGACCCAGTACTTC
CASSLQRLAGETQYF
>TRBJ1-5|few|TRBV7-2|.|14
TGTGCCAGCAGCTTAGACAGGGTGGATCGGCCCCAGCATTTT
CASSLDRVDRPQHF
>TRBJ1-1|many|TRBV2|.|11
TGTGCCAGCAGTGCATCCACTGAAGCTTTCTTT
CASSASTEAFF
>TRBJ1-2|.|TRBV2|.|12
TGTGCCAGCAGTGTTGGAGGCGGCGGCTACACCTTC
CASSVGGGGYTF
>TRBJ1-5|few|TRBV6-2/TRBV6-3|TRBD1|19
TGTGCCAGCAGCATCCTACTAGGGGCCGACAGGGGCTGGAGTCAGCCCCAGCATTTT
CASSILLGADRGWSQPQHF
>TRBJ2-3|.|TRBV20-1|TRBD2|15
TGCAGTGCTACTCAGACTAGCGGGGGCACAGATACGCAGTATTTT
CSATQTSGGTDTQYF
>TRBJ2-7|few|TRBV20-1|TRBD2|13
TGCAGTGCTCGACTAGCGGGAGGTCCCCGGGGGTACTTC
CSARLAGGPRGYF
>TRBJ1-5|few|TRBV29-1|TRBD1|14
TGCAGCGTTGGGGGAGGGGGCGGCAATCAGCCCCAGCATTTT
CSVGGGGGNQPQHF
>TRBJ1-1|.|TRBV12-3/TRBV12-4|.|18
TGTGCCAGCAGTTTAGCGCAACAGGGAGGGGTAATGAACACTGAAGCTTTCTTT
CASSLAQQGGVMNTEAFF
>TRBJ2-1|few|TRBV20-1|.|17
TGCAGTGCGATGTGGAGGCTTGGCAACCGCCCCCGCAATGAGCAGTTCTTC
CSAMWRLGNRPRNEQFF
>TRBJ1-1|.|TRBV7-3|.|13
TGTGCCAGCAGCTCCCTCGAGGCAGGGAGGGCTTTCTTT
CASSSLEAGRAFF
>TRBJ1-5|many|TRBV27|.|16
TGTGCCAGCAGCTCCTACGGAGACAGTAGCAATCAGCCCCAGCATTTT
CASSSYGDSSNQPQHF
>TRBJ2-5|few|TRBV19|TRBD2|12
TGTGCCAGTCGGACTAGCGCGGAGACCCAGTACTTC
CASRTSAETQYF
>TRBJ2-2|few|TRBV6-5|.|12
TGTGCCAGCAGAAAACCTACCGGGGAGCTGTTTTTT
CASRKPTGELFF
>TRBJ2-7|few|TRBV29-1|TRBD1|12
TGCAGCGTTGGGCAGGGGGTAAACGAGCAGTACTTC
CSVGQGVNEQYF
>TRBJ2-7|.|TRBV20-1|.|14
TGCAGTGCTAGCCGGGAAGCTAGGAGATACGAGCAGTACTTC
CSASREARRYEQYF
>TRBJ2-1|few|TRBV7-9|.|13
TGTGCCAGCAGCTCAGGGACTTTCAATGAGCAGTTCTTC
CASSSGTFNEQFF
>TRBJ2-1|few|TRBV10-3|.|14
TGTGCCATCAGTGAAAGGACGGACGACAATGAGCAGTTCTTC
CAISERTDDNEQFF
>TRBJ2-1|many|TRBV20-1|.|15
TGCAGTGCTAGAGATACCCTAGCGACCGACAATGAGCAGTTCTTC
CSARDTLATDNEQFF
>TRBJ2-7|.|TRBV13|TRBD2|16
TGTGCCAGCAGCCCCGGGACTAGCGGGAATATTTACGAGCAGTACTTC
CASSPGTSGNIYEQYF
>TRBJ2-2|.|TRBV30|TRBD2|15
TGTGCCTGGACCGGGGGGGGATGGAACACCGGGGAGCTGTTTTTT
CAWTGGGWNTGELFF
>TRBJ1-4|.|TRBV24-1|.|14
TGTGCCACCAGTGATGGGTGGTATAATGAAAAACTGTTTTTT
CATSDGWYNEKLFF
>TRBJ2-1|.|TRBV20-1|TRBD2|15
TGCAGTGCTAGAGATTTGGGGCTAGCGGGGGGTGAGCAGTTCTTC
CSARDLGLAGGEQFF
>TRBJ2-1|.|TRBV29-1|TRBD2|18
TGCAGCGCCCTAGTCGGGACTAGCGGCCCGAGCTCCTACAATGAGCAGTTCTTC
CSALVGTSGPSSYNEQFF
>TRBJ1-1|many|TRBV30|.|13
TGTGCCTTATCATCTGACAGTAACACTGAAGCTTTCTTT
CALSSDSNTEAFF
>TRBJ2-1|many|TRBV25-1|TRBD2|14
TGTGCCAGCAGAGGGGATAGCGGGGTCAATGAGCAGTTCTTC
CASRGDSGVNEQFF
>TRBJ1-1|few|TRBV6-2/TRBV6-3|.|13
TGTGCCAGCAGGCAGGGAGAGAACACTGAAGCTTTCTTT
CASRQGENTEAFF
>TRBJ2-7|few|TRBV15|TRBD2|13
TGTGCCACCAGCAGAGAATCAGCGGGAGAGCAGTACTTC
CATSRESAGEQYF
>TRBJ2-7|many|TRBV12-3/TRBV12-4|.|13
TGTGCCACCGCCCTCACTAGGCGGGACGAGCAGTACTTC
CATALTRRDEQYF
>TRBJ2-1|many|TRBV29-1|TRBD1|13
TGCAGCACCAGGACAGGGAACGACAATGAGCAGTTCTTC
CSTRTGNDNEQFF
>TRBJ2-2|many|TRBV6-5|TRBD2|16
TGTGCCAGCAGATCTCCGGGACTAGCTTCCACCGGGGAGCTGTTTTTT
CASRSPGLASTGELFF
>TRBJ2-3|few|TRBV7-2|TRBD2|16
TGTGCCAGCAGCTTAGGAGCGGGAGGGCACACAGATACGCAGTATTTT
CASSLGAGGHTDTQYF
>TRBJ2-1|.|TRBV20-1|TRBD2|15
TGCAGTGCTAGTAGCGGGAGTCCAGAGGGCAATGAGCGGTTCTTC
CSASSGSPEGNERFF
>TRBJ2-7|many|TRBV2|TRBD1|13
TGTGCCAGCAGAGGGACAGGGAGGGGAGAGCAGTACTTC
CASRGTGRGEQYF
>TRBJ2-5|.|TRBV4-2|TRBD2|15
TGTGCCAGCAGCCCAATACGGGACTATCAAGAGACCCAGTACTTC
CASSPIRDYQETQYF
>TRBJ2-3|many|TRBV29-1|.|12
TGCAGCCTACGGACGCTTGGAGATACGCAGTATTTT
CSLRTLGDTQYF
>TRBJ2-7|few|TRBV4-2|TRBD2|16
TGTGCCAGCAACTCCCCGGGACTAGCGGGAGACTACGAGCAGTACTTC
CASNSPGLAGDYEQYF
>TRBJ2-5|.|TRBV3-1|TRBD2|18
TGTGCCAGCGAAGAGGGACTAGCGGGAATATCGGGCCAAGAGACCCAGTACTTC
CASEEGLAGISGQETQYF
>TRBJ2-3|few|TRBV9|TRBD2|19
TGTGCCAGCAGCGTAGGAGGACTAGCGGGCCTTACTAGCACAGATACGCAGTATTTT
CASSVGGLAGLTSTDTQYF
>TRBJ2-1|few|TRBV3-1|TRBD2|17
TGTGCCAGCAGCCAGCCACTTGGTAGCGGGGAAGGGTCTGAGCAGTTCTTC
CASSQPLGSGEGSEQFF
>TRBJ2-5|.|TRBV28|TRBD1|18
TGTGCCAGCAGTTCCTCCACCCGGGGACAGGTGGGGAAAGAGACCCAGTACTTC
CASSSSTRGQVGKETQYF
>TRBJ1-5|many|TRBV6-2/TRBV6-3|.|15
TGTGCCAGCAGTTACATCGGGGCCAACAATCAGCCCCAGCATTTT
CASSYIGANNQPQHF
>TRBJ1-4|.|TRBV5-1|TRBD1|16
TGCGCCAGCAGCTTGGGGCAACAGGGGGGTAATGAAAAACTGTTTTTT
CASSLGQQGGNEKLFF
>TRBJ2-1|few|TRBV18|TRBD1|15
TGTGCCAGCTCACCACCGAGGGGGCCCTACAATGAGCAGTTCTTC
CASSPPRGPYNEQFF
>TRBJ2-2|many|TRBV5-6|TRBD1|17
TGTGCCAGCAACCTCGGACAGGGGGTTGTGAACACCGGGGAGCTGTTTTTT
CASNLGQGVVNTGELFF
>TRBJ1-1|many|TRBV6-5|.|13
TGTGCCAGCAGTTACTCAGGGACAACGGGGGCTTTCTTT
CASSYSGTTGAFF
>TRBJ2-1|.|TRBV14|.|17
TGTGCCAGCAGCCCAGCCAGGGGGGCGGGAGCCTACAATGAGCAGTTCTTC
CASSPARGAGAYNEQFF
>TRBJ1-3|.|TRBV7-2|.|18
TGTGCCAGCAGCTTAAGTCGGAACCCTAAGACCTCTGGAAACACCATATATTTT
CASSLSRNPKTSGNTIYF
>TRBJ2-1|.|TRBV12-3/TRBV12-4|TRBD2|14
TGTGCCAGCAGCAATAGACTAGCGGGAGTTTCCCAGTTCTTC
CASSNRLAGVSQFF
>TRBJ1-4|many|TRBV10-2|TRBD1|15
TGCGCCAGCAGTGCCCCCGGGACAGGGGGAGAAAAACTGTTTTTT
CASSAPGTGGEKLFF
>TRBJ1-4|.|TRBV7-9|TRBD1|14
TGTGCCAGCAGCGCCCGACAGGGAAATGAAAAACTGTTTTTT
CASSARQGNEKLFF
>TRBJ2-7|.|TRBV6-2/TRBV6-3|TRBD1|13
TGTGCCACCCTAGGGACAGGGGGCTTCGAGCAGTACTTC
CATLGTGGFEQYF
>TRBJ2-1|.|TRBV5-1|TRBD2|17
TGCGCCAGCAGCCCCGGCGGGGGCGGGAGGGCCCGAAATGAGCAGTTCTTC
CASSPGGGGRARNEQFF
>TRBJ2-3|.|TRBV24-1|.|15
TGTGCCACCAGTGATTCCCGGCAGGGATTAGATACGCAGTATTTT
CATSDSRQGLDTQYF
>TRBJ2-7|many|TRBV10-2|.|12
TGCGCCAGCGCCCCAGCCCAATCCGAGCAGTACTTC
CASAPAQSEQYF
>TRBJ1-3|.|TRBV11-2|.|16
TGTGCCAGCAGCATCAGGGGTCGCCGCTCTGGAAACACCATATATTTT
CASSIRGRRSGNTIYF
>TRBJ2-3|.|TRBV25-1|.|15
TGTGCCAGCAGTGAAATGGGGGGCATGGCAGATACGCAGTATTTT
CASSEMGGMADTQYF